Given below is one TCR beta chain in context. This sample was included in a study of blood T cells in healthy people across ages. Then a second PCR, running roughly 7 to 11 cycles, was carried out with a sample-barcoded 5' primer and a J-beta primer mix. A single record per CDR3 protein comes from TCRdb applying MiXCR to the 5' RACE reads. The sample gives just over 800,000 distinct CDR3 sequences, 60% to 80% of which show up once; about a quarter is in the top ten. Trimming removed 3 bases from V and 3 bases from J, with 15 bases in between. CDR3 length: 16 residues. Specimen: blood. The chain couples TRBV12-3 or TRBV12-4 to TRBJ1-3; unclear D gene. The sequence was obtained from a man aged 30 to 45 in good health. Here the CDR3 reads CASSLGVYVNGNTIYF. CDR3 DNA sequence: TGTGCCAGCAGTTTGGGCGTGTACGTCAATGGAAACACCATATATTTT.